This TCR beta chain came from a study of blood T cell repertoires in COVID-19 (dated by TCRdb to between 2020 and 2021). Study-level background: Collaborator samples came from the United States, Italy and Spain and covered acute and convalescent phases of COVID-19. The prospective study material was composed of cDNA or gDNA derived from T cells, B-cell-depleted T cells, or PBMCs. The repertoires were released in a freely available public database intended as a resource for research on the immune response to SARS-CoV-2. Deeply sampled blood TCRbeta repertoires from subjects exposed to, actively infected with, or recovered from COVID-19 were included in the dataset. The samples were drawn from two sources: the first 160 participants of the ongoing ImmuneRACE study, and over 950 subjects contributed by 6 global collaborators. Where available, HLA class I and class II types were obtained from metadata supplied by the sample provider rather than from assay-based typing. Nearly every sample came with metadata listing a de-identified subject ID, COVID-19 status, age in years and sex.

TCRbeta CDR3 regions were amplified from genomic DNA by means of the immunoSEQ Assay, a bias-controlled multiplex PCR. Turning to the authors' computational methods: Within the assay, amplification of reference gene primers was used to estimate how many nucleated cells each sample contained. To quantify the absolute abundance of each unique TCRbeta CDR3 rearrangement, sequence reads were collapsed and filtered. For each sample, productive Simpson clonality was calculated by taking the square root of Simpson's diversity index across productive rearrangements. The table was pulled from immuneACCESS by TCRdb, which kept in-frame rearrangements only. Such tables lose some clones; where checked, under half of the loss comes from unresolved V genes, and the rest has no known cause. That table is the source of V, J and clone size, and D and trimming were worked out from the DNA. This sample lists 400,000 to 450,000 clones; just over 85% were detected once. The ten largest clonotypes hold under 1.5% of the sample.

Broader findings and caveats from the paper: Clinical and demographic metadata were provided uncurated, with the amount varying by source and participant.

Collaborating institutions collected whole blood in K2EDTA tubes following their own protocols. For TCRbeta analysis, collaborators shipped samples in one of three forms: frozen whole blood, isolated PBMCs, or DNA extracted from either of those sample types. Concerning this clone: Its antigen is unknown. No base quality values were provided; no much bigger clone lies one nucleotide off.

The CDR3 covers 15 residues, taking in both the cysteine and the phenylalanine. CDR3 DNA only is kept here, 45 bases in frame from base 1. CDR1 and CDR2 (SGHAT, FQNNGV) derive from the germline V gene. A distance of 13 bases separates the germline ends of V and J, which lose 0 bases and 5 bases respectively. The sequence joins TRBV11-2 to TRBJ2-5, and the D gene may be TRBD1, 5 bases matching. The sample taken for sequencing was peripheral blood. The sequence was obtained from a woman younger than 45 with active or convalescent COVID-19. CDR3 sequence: CASSLDIGRQETQYF. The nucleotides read TGTGCCAGCAGCTTAGATATAGGCAGACAGGAGACCCAGTACTTC.